These T cell receptor beta chains were read from a single sample in a study of T-cell reconstitution after alpha-beta-depleted transplantation in children. From the PCR reads, TCRdb called clonotypes with MiXCR, one entry per CDR3 protein. The sample records about 500,000 distinct CDR3 sequences, 30% to 35% being singletons. The starting material was PBMCs from the stem cell graft donor, obtained from the stem cell graft. Receptor source: a human donor who donated a stem cell graft to a child with aplastic anemia. Each CDR3 is given with its conserved first and last residue. A D gene is named only where the DNA matches it firmly. Only part of the rows carry a size: once, few, many, or a class if the clone is expanded.

clone size	V gene	D gene	J gene	CDR3 protein	CDR3 DNA
NA	TRBV7-9	NA	TRBJ1-3	CASSGAGTSGNTIYF	TGTGCCAGCAGCGGAGCCGGGACAAGTGGAAACACCATATATTTT
NA	TRBV29-1	NA	TRBJ1-2	CSVATTENYGYTF	TGCAGCGTTGCTACGACGGAAAACTATGGCTACACCTTC
NA	TRBV7-2	TRBD2	TRBJ2-1	CASSLTPGGLEQFF	TGTGCCAGCAGCTTAACCCCGGGGGGGCTTGAGCAGTTCTTC
NA	TRBV7-2	NA	TRBJ2-1	CASSSPPGRSNEQFF	TGTGCCAGCAGCTCGCCCCCAGGCCGGAGCAATGAGCAGTTCTTC
NA	TRBV18	TRBD1	TRBJ1-2	CASSPGTGGDRNYGYTF	TGTGCCAGCTCACCCGGGACAGGGGGCGATCGGAACTATGGCTACACCTTC
few	TRBV27	NA	TRBJ2-2	CASSLSAGNTGELFF	TGTGCCAGCAGTTTATCTGCCGGGAACACCGGGGAGCTGTTTTTT
NA	TRBV4-2	NA	TRBJ2-2	CASSQTGANTGELFF	TGTGCCAGCAGCCAAACGGGGGCGAACACCGGGGAGCTGTTTTTT
few	TRBV29-1	NA	TRBJ2-5	CSVEGRVTGPPEETQYF	TGCAGCGTTGAAGGTCGGGTAACGGGACCACCCGAAGAGACCCAGTACTTC
NA	TRBV5-1	TRBD2	TRBJ2-1	CASSLGGLALNEQFF	TGCGCCAGCAGCTTGGGCGGACTAGCGTTGAATGAGCAGTTCTTC
few	TRBV5-1	NA	TRBJ1-2	CASRLESNYGYTF	TGCGCCAGCAGACTCGAAAGTAACTATGGCTACACCTTC
few	TRBV7-8	TRBD2	TRBJ2-1	CASSLRVREYYNEQFF	TGTGCCAGCAGCCTCCGGGTGCGGGAGTATTACAATGAGCAGTTCTTC
NA	TRBV7-2	TRBD2	TRBJ2-1	CASSLAVGGRDNEQFF	TGTGCCAGCAGCTTAGCGGTGGGCGGGAGGGACAATGAGCAGTTCTTC
NA	TRBV7-2	NA	TRBJ2-1	CASSVVGLDEQFF	TGTGCCAGCAGCGTAGTGGGACTTGATGAGCAGTTCTTC
NA	TRBV7-9	NA	TRBJ1-2	CASTPGGYGYTF	TGTGCCAGCACCCCGGGCGGATATGGCTACACCTTC
NA	TRBV5-5	TRBD1	TRBJ1-5	CASSVTGGTNQPQHF	TGTGCCAGCAGCGTAACAGGGGGCACGAATCAGCCCCAGCATTTT
few	TRBV4-2	TRBD1	TRBJ1-2	CASSQDPDRVGYGYTF	TGTGCCAGCAGCCAAGATCCGGACAGGGTAGGGTATGGCTACACCTTC
NA	TRBV18	NA	TRBJ1-2	CASSPSTANYGYTF	TGTGCCAGCTCACCGAGCACCGCTAACTATGGCTACACCTTC
NA	TRBV18	NA	TRBJ2-1	CASSPEVDTLHNEQFF	TGTGCCAGCTCACCAGAGGTAGACACCCTCCACAATGAGCAGTTCTTC
NA	TRBV7-2	NA	TRBJ2-7	CASSRGAGEQYF	TGTGCCAGCAGCCGGGGGGCCGGCGAGCAGTACTTC
NA	TRBV20-1	NA	TRBJ1-2	CSARGTSSRGGYTF	TGCAGTGCTAGGGGGACTTCCTCTCGGGGTGGCTACACCTTC
many	TRBV20-1	NA	TRBJ2-7	CSATSSVSYEQYF	TGCAGTGCTACTTCGTCGGTCTCCTACGAGCAGTACTTC
NA	TRBV12-3/TRBV12-4	TRBD1	TRBJ1-1	CASKGQSTEAFF	TGTGCCAGCAAGGGACAGAGCACTGAAGCTTTCTTT
NA	TRBV29-1	TRBD2	TRBJ2-1	CSVVRPGGNEQFF	TGCAGCGTTGTGAGACCCGGGGGGAATGAGCAGTTCTTC
NA	TRBV19	NA	TRBJ1-5	CASSTTDYSNQPQHF	TGTGCCAGTAGCACAACAGACTATAGCAATCAGCCCCAGCATTTT
NA	TRBV5-1	NA	TRBJ2-3	CASSLDSSGAPTDTQYF	TGCGCCAGCAGCTTGGATTCTTCGGGGGCTCCCACAGATACGCAGTATTTT
NA	TRBV7-2	NA	TRBJ1-2	CASHRVGNNYGYTF	TGTGCCAGCCACAGGGTGGGCAATAACTATGGCTACACCTTC
NA	TRBV20-1	NA	TRBJ1-1	CSAPTPGRMNTEAFF	TGCAGTGCCCCTACCCCGGGGCGGATGAACACTGAAGCTTTCTTT
NA	TRBV20-1	NA	TRBJ2-7	CSARDHGGPSSYEQYF	TGCAGTGCTAGAGATCATGGGGGGCCTAGCTCCTACGAGCAGTACTTC
few	TRBV29-1	NA	TRBJ2-7	CSAAGPQDYEQYF	TGCAGCGCTGCAGGACCGCAGGACTACGAGCAGTACTTC
NA	TRBV12-3/TRBV12-4	NA	TRBJ2-1	CASSRPRRGNEQFF	TGTGCCAGCAGTCGACCCCGGAGGGGGAATGAGCAGTTCTTC
few	TRBV10-3	TRBD1	TRBJ1-1	CAISDFSTGTGRIGTEAFF	TGTGCCATCAGTGACTTTTCCACCGGGACAGGGAGGATAGGCACTGAAGCTTTCTTT
NA	TRBV19	TRBD1	TRBJ1-1	CASSVFGTGVVNTEAFF	TGTGCCAGTAGTGTCTTCGGGACAGGGGTTGTGAACACTGAAGCTTTCTTT
NA	TRBV10-3	NA	TRBJ2-7	CAISEALAPEQYF	TGTGCCATCAGTGAGGCGCTAGCTCCCGAGCAGTACTTC
few	TRBV7-2	TRBD2	TRBJ2-3	CASSLNSGSVADTQYF	TGTGCCAGCAGCTTGAATAGCGGGAGTGTAGCAGATACGCAGTATTTT
few	TRBV18	NA	TRBJ2-5	CASSPGGLGAQYF	TGTGCCAGCTCACCAGGAGGATTAGGGGCCCAGTACTTC
few	TRBV7-3	NA	TRBJ2-2	CASSLKTRNTGELFF	TGTGCCAGCAGCTTAAAGACGCGGAACACCGGGGAGCTGTTTTTT
few	TRBV10-3	TRBD1	TRBJ2-1	CAIRDRDRGLNEQFF	TGTGCCATCAGGGACCGGGACAGGGGGCTCAATGAGCAGTTCTTC
NA	TRBV7-2	NA	TRBJ2-3	CASSLGRGGLTDTQYF	TGTGCCAGCAGCTTAGGGAGGGGGGGCCTCACAGATACGCAGTATTTT
NA	TRBV6-1	NA	TRBJ1-4	CASRPSINEKLFF	TGTGCCAGCAGGCCGTCCATTAATGAAAAACTGTTTTTT
many	TRBV6-4	TRBD2	TRBJ2-1	CASSDSGTTYNEQFF	TGTGCCAGCAGTGACTCCGGGACTACCTACAATGAGCAGTTCTTC
few	TRBV25-1	NA	TRBJ1-6	CATSVHGGHSPLHF	TGTGCCACCTCGGTGCATGGCGGCCATTCACCCCTCCACTTT
NA	TRBV6-5	NA	TRBJ1-1	CASSYLGQANTEAFF	TGTGCCAGCAGTTACCTGGGACAAGCGAACACTGAAGCTTTCTTT
NA	TRBV19	NA	TRBJ2-3	CASSRTAVSTDTQYF	TGTGCCAGTTCCCGGACGGCCGTTAGCACAGATACGCAGTATTTT
few	TRBV29-1	TRBD2	TRBJ2-7	CSVAGQPKTSGRGSYEQYF	TGCAGCGTAGCTGGACAGCCGAAGACTAGCGGGAGAGGGTCCTACGAGCAGTACTTC
few	TRBV6-5	TRBD2	TRBJ2-5	CASSYSFASGQETQYF	TGTGCCAGCAGTTACTCTTTCGCTAGCGGCCAAGAGACCCAGTACTTC
few	TRBV20-1	NA	TRBJ1-1	CSACAGSGTEAFF	TGCAGTGCTTGCGCAGGGTCAGGCACTGAAGCTTTCTTT
few	TRBV11-2	TRBD1	TRBJ2-2	CASSRNRGDTGELFF	TGTGCCAGCAGCCGTAACAGGGGGGACACCGGGGAGCTGTTTTTT
few	TRBV4-3	NA	TRBJ1-2	CASSQDSGRNYGYTF	TGCGCCAGCAGCCAAGATAGCGGCAGAAACTATGGCTACACCTTC